The 20 T cell receptor beta chains listed next were all sequenced from one sample in a study of T-cell memory formation after mild COVID-19. MiXCR, run by TCRdb on the 5' RACE reads, gives a single entry per CDR3 protein. The repertoire includes some 210,000 distinct CDR3 sequences, 27% of them detected once, and about an eighth sits in the top ten. Sequenced: PBMCs or a T cell subset sorted from them (not recorded which). These TCRs come from an adult woman who had mild COVID-19 (a few samples of this study predate the infection). Cell type and time point are not known.

The chain uses TRBV30 and TRBJ2-3; no clear D gene. V was trimmed by 0 bases and J by 4 bases, leaving 20 bases between them. The CDR3 length is 17 residues. Per germline, CDR1 GTSNPN and CDR2 SVGIG (reference sequence). CDR3: CAWSVLGDIRRSDTQYF. For the CDR3, the DNA is TGTGCCTGGAGTGTCCTAGGAGACATCCGGCGTTCAGATACGCAGTATTTT. Filled out from reference TRBV30 and TRBJ2-3, the complete variable domain reads SQTIHQWPATLVQPVGSPLSLECTVEGTSNPNLYWYRQAAGRGLQLLFYSVGIGQISSEVPQNLSASRPQDRQFILSSKKLLLSDSGFYLCAWSVLGDIRRSDTQYFGPGTRLTVL.

The chain couples TRBV18 to TRBJ1-5; TRBD1 matches at 7 bases. V shed 3 bases and J 5 bases; nucleotides not matched to a gene: 4. The length of the CDR3 is 14 residues. Germline values: CDR1 KGHSH, CDR2 LQKENI. CDR3 amino acids: CASSPGQTHQPQHF. CDR3 sequence (DNA): TGTGCCAGCTCACCGGGACAGACCCATCAGCCCCAGCATTTT.

CDR3 coding DNA: TGTGCCAGCACCCTGACCCGAGGGACTGAAGCTTTCTTT. Translation: CASTLTRGTEAFF. The V call is TRBV6-6, the J call TRBJ1-1; unclear D gene. The V gene's germline CDR1 is MNHNY and CDR2 SVGAGI (reference sequence). The CDR3 covers 13 residues. V lost 7 bases and J 5 bases, leaving 14 bases between the germline ends.

The J gene is TRBJ2-1, the V gene TRBV24-1; TRBD2 aligns across 7 bases. Germline V gene lookup returns CDR1 KGHDR and CDR2 SFDVKD. The CDR3 loop spans 16 amino acids. Trimming took 7 bases from V and 4 from J; bases not matched to a gene: 12. The CDR3 spells CATSRAGRTWYNEQFF. The DNA of the CDR3 is TGTGCCACCAGCAGAGCGGGACGGACGTGGTACAATGAGCAGTTCTTC.

This clonotype was detected many times. The genes are TRBV20-1 and TRBJ2-7; no reliable D call. The CDR3 length is 13 residues. Trimming took off 5 bases at V and 2 bases at J, with 13 bases between the two ends. CDR1 is DFQATT and CDR2 is SNEGSKA in the germline V gene (reference sequence). The CDR3 coding sequence is TGCAGTGCTCAGCCCCACTGGGCCTACGAGCAGTACTTC. This encodes CSAQPHWAYEQYF.

This clonotype has only one observation. J is TRBJ2-5 and V is TRBV6-1, with D possibly being TRBD2 (6 bases). Trimming left V 5 bases short and J 9 bases short, with 22 bases between. Germline V gene data show CDR1 as MNHNS and CDR2 as SASEGT. The CDR3 covers 15 residues. The chain's CDR3 is CASSRTGTSEVSQYF. CDR3 bases: TGTGCCAGCAGTCGGACCGGGACTTCAGAAGTCTCCCAGTACTTC.

The V gene is TRBV7-9, the J gene TRBJ1-4, with TRBD1 matching 9 bases. This CDR3 has 14 amino acids. Germline V gene sequence: CDR1 SEHNR, CDR2 FQNEAQ (reference sequence). Germline trimming cut 5 bases from V and 5 bases from J; bases unmatched to any gene: 3. CDR3 in DNA: TGTGCCAGCAGCCAGGGACAGGGAAATGAAAAACTGTTTTTT. Translating gives CASSQGQGNEKLFF.

This clonotype was counted once. V usage is TRBV25-1 and J usage is TRBJ1-4; the D is unclear. Deletions cut 3 bases from V and 3 bases from J, with 14 bases between. The CDR3 spans 16 residues. In germline, CDR1 is MGHDK, CDR2 SYGVNS. The CDR3 sequence is CASSESLGQSNEKLFF. The CDR3 bases are TGTGCCAGCAGTGAGTCCTTGGGCCAGTCTAATGAAAAACTGTTTTTT.

This chain joins TRBV5-1 and TRBJ2-2; unclear D gene. The CDR3 is 13 residues long. V was clipped by 3 bases and J by 3 bases, with 6 bases between them. Germline CDR1 reads SGHRS; CDR2 reads YFSETQ. The DNA for the CDR3 is TGCGCCAGCAGCTCCGGTGACACCGGGGAGCTGTTTTTT. This gives the protein CASSSGDTGELFF.

This clonotype has a handful of counts. The rearrangement uses TRBV5-1 and TRBJ2-5; TRBD2 matches at 7 bases. This CDR3 is 15 amino acids long. The ends lost 1 base at V and 1 base at J; junction bases unmatched: 4. Per the germline V gene, CDR1 is SGHRS and CDR2 is YFSETQ. CDR3 DNA sequence: TGCGCCAGCAGCTTGACTAGCGTCTTCCAAGAGACCCAGTACTTC. It specifies CASSLTSVFQETQYF.

This clonotype was seen only once. V gene TRBV7-2 combines with J gene TRBJ2-1, with 9 nucleotides matching TRBD1. Trimming at V came to 6 bases and at J to 8 bases, leaving 11 bases not matched to a gene. Per the germline V gene, CDR1 is SGHTA and CDR2 is FQGNSA. CDR3 length equals 15 residues. The CDR3 nucleotides are TGTGCCAGCAGTGGGACAGGGCGGGGAGATTATGAGCAGTTCTTC. Translation gives CASSGTGRGDYEQFF.

This clonotype was counted between two and nine times. The V gene is TRBV7-9, the J gene TRBJ2-7; either TRBD1 or TRBD2 may supply D (5 bases each). The V gene lost 1 base and the J gene lost 2 bases, with 9 bases spanning the gap. This CDR3 is built from 14 residues. Germline loops: CDR1 SEHNR, CDR2 FQNEAQ (reference sequence). This CDR3 reads CASSLGSGPYEQYF. The CDR3 DNA reads as TGTGCCAGCAGCTTAGGTTCGGGGCCCTACGAGCAGTACTTC.

This clonotype has only a few counts. The chain employs TRBV19 and TRBJ2-6, with D hard to call. V gave up 3 bases and J gave up 1 base, with 7 bases separating them. CDR1 and CDR2 from the germline V gene are LNHDA and SQIVND (reference sequence). There are 15 residues in the CDR3. CDR3 bases: TGTGCCAGTAGTATCGGATTATCTGGGGCCAACGTCCTGACTTTC. This encodes CASSIGLSGANVLTF.

This clonotype was counted between two and nine times. CDR3 nucleotides: TGTGCCAGCACCTCGGGGGGTAATTGGTTACTGCACAATGAGCAGTTCTTC. Translated: CASTSGGNWLLHNEQFF. The V and J genes are TRBV25-1 and TRBJ2-1; 7 bases fit TRBD2. The CDR3 has 17 residues. In germline, CDR1 is MGHDK, CDR2 SYGVNS. V lost 7 bases, J lost 5 bases, and 17 bases stayed unmatched.

This rearrangement joins TRBV20-1 to TRBJ2-5; 8 nucleotides line up with TRBD2. Germline V gene sequence: CDR1 DFQATT, CDR2 SNEGSKA (reference sequence). The CDR3 has 14 amino acids. The V gene end was trimmed by 3 bases and the J gene end by 5 bases; junction bases not matched to a gene: 8. The CDR3 sequence: CSASRVAGRETQYF. In nucleotides, the CDR3 is TGCAGTGCTAGTCGGGTAGCGGGAAGGGAGACCCAGTACTTC.

The chain employs TRBV20-1 and TRBJ2-7; 9 nucleotides agree with TRBD1. The CDR3 extends over 16 amino acids. Germline V lookup: CDR1 DFQATT, CDR2 SNEGSKA (reference sequence). The trim removed 1 base at V and 2 bases at J, leaving 9 bases unmatched. CDR3 coding DNA: TGCAGTGCTAGAGGAAAAATCGGACAGGGGACCTACGAGCAGTACTTC. This gives the protein CSARGKIGQGTYEQYF.

The J gene is TRBJ2-2, the V gene TRBV7-2, with D hard to call. Germline V lookup: CDR1 SGHTA, CDR2 FQGNSA. V lost 1 base, J lost 5 bases, and 8 bases lay in between. This CDR3 region has 14 residues. CDR3 protein: CASSLDRSTGELFF. The CDR3 DNA follows: TGTGCCAGCAGCTTAGACAGATCTACCGGGGAGCTGTTTTTT.

The V call is TRBV7-2, the J call TRBJ2-3, with D perhaps matching TRBD1 (5 bases). CDR3 length: 14 residues. CDR1 is SGHTA and CDR2 is FQGNSA in the germline V gene. The V end lost 1 base, the J end lost 7 bases, and 12 bases lay between the germline ends. The CDR3 loop is CASSLGYNRNTQYF. Written as DNA, the CDR3 is TGTGCCAGCAGCTTAGGCTACAACAGGAATACGCAGTATTTT.

This clonotype has only a few counts. The genes are TRBV12-3 or TRBV12-4 and TRBJ2-2; D is perhaps TRBD1 or TRBD2 (5 bases each). Deletions cut 6 bases from V and 2 bases from J, with 16 bases between. This CDR3 comprises 16 residues. CDR3 DNA: TGTGCCAGCAGAAGTGGGGGATCCCTCAACACCGGGGAGCTGTTTTTT. It is translated as CASRSGGSLNTGELFF.

The chain recombines TRBV14 with TRBJ1-1; D is uncertain. CDR3 length: 14 residues. Trimming removed 1 base at V and 7 bases at J, with 13 bases between. From germline, CDR1 is SGHDN and CDR2 FVKESK. The CDR3 is CASSQAVWGGEAFF. Here the CDR3 DNA reads TGTGCCAGCAGCCAAGCCGTATGGGGAGGTGAAGCTTTCTTT.